A selection of T cell receptor beta chains follows, all from one sample in a study of response to subunit inactivated influenza vaccine. TCRdb independently ran MiXCR on the RT-PCR reads; one entry per CDR3 protein. This table holds 630,000 or so distinct CDR3 sequences, 15% to 19% found once. The sample in question was PBMCs from blood, obtained about 13 days after vaccination. The receptors were gathered from a man in his forties or fifties who received an inactivated influenza vaccine. Each CDR3 is given with its conserved first and last residue. Each record gives: D gene, V gene, J gene, clone size, CDR3 DNA, CDR3 protein. D genes are given only for firm matches. A row's size may be missing; if present it is once, few, many or a size class.

TRBD1	TRBV18	TRBJ2-7	-	TGTGCCAGCTCACCGCCGGGACAGGGGAATCGCGAGCAGTACTTC	CASSPPGQGNREQYF
-	TRBV15	TRBJ1-5	few	TGTGCCACCAGCCCCCGAGGAAAGATCCAGCCCCAGCATTTT	CATSPRGKIQPQHF
-	TRBV12-3/TRBV12-4	TRBJ2-3	many	TGTGCCAGCAGCCCCACGGGTATCACTAGCACAGATACGCAGTATTTT	CASSPTGITSTDTQYF
-	TRBV20-1	TRBJ1-6	-	TGCAGTGCTAGAGATGAGGGCAGACCCATGAGCTCCTATAATTCACCCCTCCACTTT	CSARDEGRPMSSYNSPLHF
TRBD2	TRBV7-2	TRBJ2-1	few	TGTGCCAGCAGCTGGACTAGCGGGAGATTGTCCAATGAGCAGTTCTTC	CASSWTSGRLSNEQFF
TRBD1	TRBV18	TRBJ1-2	-	TGTGCCAGCTCACCCGGGACAGGGGGAATGGATGGCTACACCTTC	CASSPGTGGMDGYTF
TRBD2	TRBV15	TRBJ2-3	-	TGTGCCACCAGCAGAGATCGGGGGGTCACAGATACGCAGTATTTT	CATSRDRGVTDTQYF
TRBD1	TRBV20-1	TRBJ1-4	few	TGCAGTGCCCGACAGGGGGCAAAGGAACTGTTTTTT	CSARQGAKELFF
TRBD2	TRBV7-9	TRBJ2-3	few	TGTGCCAGCAGACGGGGACTAGCGAGCACAGATACGCAGTATTTT	CASRRGLASTDTQYF
TRBD2	TRBV2	TRBJ2-3	many	TGTGCCAGCAGGGCACTAGCGGGCGGCACAGATACGCAGTATTTT	CASRALAGGTDTQYF
TRBD1	TRBV4-1	TRBJ2-5	few	TGCGCCAGCAATAGACAGGGGGAAGAGACCCAGTACTTC	CASNRQGEETQYF
-	TRBV6-2/TRBV6-3	TRBJ2-1	-	TGTGCCGCCGGCCTAGGTCCTCCCAATGAGCAGTTCTTC	CAAGLGPPNEQFF
TRBD2	TRBV12-3/TRBV12-4	TRBJ2-1	-	TGTGCCAGCAGTTTAGTCGGCGGGGGGGGCAATGAGCAGTTCTTC	CASSLVGGGGNEQFF
TRBD1	TRBV18	TRBJ2-1	-	TGTGCCAGCTCCCCCCGGGACAGGGGCTATGAGCAGTTCTTC	CASSPRDRGYEQFF
TRBD1	TRBV12-3/TRBV12-4	TRBJ2-1	-	TGTGCCACCCGGCCGGGACAGGGGGCGTATTACAATGAGCAGTTCTTC	CATRPGQGAYYNEQFF
TRBD2	TRBV29-1	TRBJ2-1	few	TGCAGCGTTGAAGATCTTCCGGGGGGGTGCGATGAGCAGTTCTTC	CSVEDLPGGCDEQFF
TRBD2	TRBV20-1	TRBJ2-3	many	TGCAGTGCTAGAGGTGTAGTAGCGGGGCTAACAGATACGCAGTATTTT	CSARGVVAGLTDTQYF
TRBD1	TRBV15	TRBJ1-2	few	TGTGCCACCAGCAGAGTAGCTGGACAGGGTGGAGGCTACACCTTC	CATSRVAGQGGGYTF
TRBD1	TRBV7-2	TRBJ1-2	-	TGTGCCAGCAGCCCAGTGGACAGGGGCTATGGCTACACCTTC	CASSPVDRGYGYTF
-	TRBV28	TRBJ2-4	-	TGTGCCAGCCGTGAGGGAATAGAAGACATTCAGTACTTC	CASREGIEDIQYF
-	TRBV6-4	TRBJ2-2	-	TGTGCCAGCAGTGACTCAACGGACCTCGGGGAGCTGTTTTTT	CASSDSTDLGELFF
-	TRBV7-2	TRBJ1-2	few	TGTGCCAGCAGCAACGGTCCCCAAACCCCTTATGGCTACACCTTC	CASSNGPQTPYGYTF
TRBD1	TRBV12-3/TRBV12-4	TRBJ1-5	many	TGTGCCAGCAGTTGGGGACAGGAACCCTATAGCAATCAGCCCCAGCATTTT	CASSWGQEPYSNQPQHF
-	TRBV7-6	TRBJ2-1	many	TGTGCCAGCAGCTTAGTGCTTACACACAATGAGCAGTTCTTC	CASSLVLTHNEQFF
TRBD2	TRBV4-1	TRBJ2-5	few	TGCGCCAGCAGCCAAGCCTTAGCGGGGAACCAAGAGACCCAGTACTTC	CASSQALAGNQETQYF
-	TRBV7-9	TRBJ2-6	few	TGTGCCAGCAGCGATATCGGACGGACAACTGGGGCCAACGTCCTGACTTTC	CASSDIGRTTGANVLTF
-	TRBV12-3/TRBV12-4	TRBJ1-2	many	TGTGCCAGCAGTTTAACAGGAGTGAACTATGGCTACACCTTC	CASSLTGVNYGYTF
-	TRBV28	TRBJ1-5	-	TGTGCCAGCAGTTTAACGAGTCAGCCCCAGCATTTT	CASSLTSQPQHF
TRBD1	TRBV28	TRBJ1-3	-	TGTGCCAGCAATTCGCATCAGGGGGCAGGGGGAAACACCATATATTTT	CASNSHQGAGGNTIYF
-	TRBV7-9	TRBJ1-6	few	TGTGCCAGCTCCCCCGACCGGAACTTGCTCCACTTT	CASSPDRNLLHF
TRBD2	TRBV20-1	TRBJ2-7	-	TGCAGTGCTAGACCCCAGAGCGGGAGGGCCGACGAGCAGTACTTC	CSARPQSGRADEQYF
-	TRBV28	TRBJ2-7	many	TGTGCCAGCAGCTCCGCCTTAGGGCGGGGTACCTACGAGCAGTACTTC	CASSSALGRGTYEQYF
-	TRBV4-2	TRBJ2-7	-	TGTGCCAGCAGCCAAGATTGGGCATTCGGGTCCTACGAGCAGTACTTC	CASSQDWAFGSYEQYF
-	TRBV5-1	TRBJ2-7	few	TGCGCCAGCAGCTTGATCGACCACTCCTACGAGCAGTACTTC	CASSLIDHSYEQYF
-	TRBV2	TRBJ2-1	-	TGTGCCAGCAGCGGGAGAAGAGTCTCCCACAATGAGCAGTTCTTC	CASSGRRVSHNEQFF
-	TRBV7-3	TRBJ2-3	few	TGTGCCAGCAGCTCCCTTATCACAGATACGCAGTATTTT	CASSSLITDTQYF
-	TRBV7-2	TRBJ2-6	-	TGTGCCAGCAGCATCTACTCTGGGGCCAACGTCCTGACTTTC	CASSIYSGANVLTF
TRBD2	TRBV5-1	TRBJ2-7	-	TGCGCCAGCAGCTATGAACTCCGGGACACCGGACTAGCGCGGGACTACGAGCAGTACTTC	CASSYELRDTGLARDYEQYF
-	TRBV30	TRBJ2-7	-	TGTGCCTGGAGTACCCTATCCCTTGGTGAGCAGTACTTC	CAWSTLSLGEQYF
-	TRBV4-1	TRBJ2-3	-	TGCGCCAGCAGCCAAGGAACCCAGCGGAGCACAGATACGCAGTATTTT	CASSQGTQRSTDTQYF
TRBD1	TRBV5-5	TRBJ1-1	-	TGTGCCAGCAGCCAGGACAGGGGGCGCACTGAAGCTTTCTTT	CASSQDRGRTEAFF
-	TRBV14	TRBJ2-3	-	TGTGCCAGCAGCCAAGTTCCAGATACGCAGTATTTT	CASSQVPDTQYF
TRBD2	TRBV4-2	TRBJ2-3	-	TGTGCCAGCAGCCAGTTCATAGCGGGGGGTACACAAGATACGCAGTATTTT	CASSQFIAGGTQDTQYF
-	TRBV11-2	TRBJ2-5	few	TGTGCCAGCAGCCCGCTTGCCGGGGGACGTTGGGAGACCCAGTACTTC	CASSPLAGGRWETQYF
TRBD1	TRBV6-5	TRBJ1-1	-	TGTGCCAGCAGTTACGGACAGGGGGCCTTTGTAGCTTTCTTT	CASSYGQGAFVAFF
-	TRBV28	TRBJ1-1	few	TGTGCCAGCAGTAACCAGGGCCCTGAAGCTTTCTTT	CASSNQGPEAFF
TRBD2	TRBV5-6	TRBJ2-4	few	TGTGCCAGCAGCTTGGCCGCAGTAGCGGGAGAACTAGCCAAAAACATTCAGTACTTC	CASSLAAVAGELAKNIQYF
-	TRBV6-6	TRBJ2-1	few	TGTGCCAGCGGTTTCCAGGGACGGGGGTTCTTC	CASGFQGRGFF
TRBD2	TRBV4-3	TRBJ2-7	few	TGCGCCAGCAGCCAAGGGGGACTAGCCCTGGGGAGGTACGAGCAGTACTTC	CASSQGGLALGRYEQYF
-	TRBV7-8	TRBJ2-7	many	TGTGCCAGCAGCTTAGAGGCAGGGGCCGAGCAGTACTTC	CASSLEAGAEQYF
TRBD2	TRBV20-1	TRBJ2-2	-	TGCAGTGCTAGAGATTTCGTACCGCGGGGGACGGCGGGAACCGGGGAGCTGTTTTTT	CSARDFVPRGTAGTGELFF
-	TRBV28	TRBJ2-5	many	TGTGCCAGCAGTTTTATGGTACAGGGAAGAGAGACCCAGTACTTC	CASSFMVQGRETQYF
TRBD1	TRBV7-9	TRBJ2-3	few	TGTGCCAGCAGCTCGACGACAGGGCCAGATACGCAGTATTTT	CASSSTTGPDTQYF
-	TRBV7-9	TRBJ2-7	many	TGTGCCAGCAGCCAGGACATTCTCTACGAGCAGTACTTC	CASSQDILYEQYF
-	TRBV20-1	TRBJ2-3	many	TGCAGTGCTAGTCACAGGGCTAGCACAGATACGCAGTATTTT	CSASHRASTDTQYF
-	TRBV3-1	TRBJ2-1	few	TGTGCCAGCAACCAGGGGTTCAACAATGAGCAGTTCTTC	CASNQGFNNEQFF
TRBD1	TRBV7-9	TRBJ2-7	-	TGTGCCAGCAGCGTACAAAGGGACAGCTCCTACGAGCAGTACTTC	CASSVQRDSSYEQYF
-	TRBV12-3/TRBV12-4	TRBJ2-7	few	TGTGCCAGCAGTCCCCTGGGACAATCCTACGAGCAGTACTTC	CASSPLGQSYEQYF
-	TRBV12-3/TRBV12-4	TRBJ2-7	few	TGTGCCAGCAGGCTTAGCGCTGGGGGCTCCTACGAGCAGTACTTC	CASRLSAGGSYEQYF
-	TRBV24-1	TRBJ2-5	-	TGTGCCACCAGTGCTAGTAACCAAGAGACCCAGTACTTC	CATSASNQETQYF